The T cell receptor beta chain under discussion was sequenced for a study of blood T cell repertoires in COVID-19. About the research overall: Italy, Spain and the United States were the sources of the convalescent and acute COVID-19 samples. PBMCs, B-cell-depleted T cells, or T cells provided the cDNA or gDNA that made up the material.

Authors' methods: Using reference gene primer amplification, nucleated cell counts were estimated. The method was immunoSEQ multiplex PCR; TCRdb's version includes in-frame clones alone and lacks a portion of them. V and J calls and clone size are given by that table; D and trimming were obtained from the DNA. The sample has some 140,000 clones, about 76% seen once. Trimming left V 10 bases short and J 5 bases short, with 14 bases between. In germline, CDR1 is SGHTA, CDR2 FQGTGA. The CDR3 contains 13 residues. The source is a man aged 80 or over with acute or convalescent COVID-19. The sequencing sample was made of peripheral blood. The chain links TRBV7-3 to TRBJ2-2; possibly TRBD2 for D (6 bases). DNA for the CDR3: TGTGCCACTAGGGACTCTCCGACCGGGGAGCTGTTTTTT. Its protein product is CATRDSPTGELFF. Together with reference TRBV7-3 and TRBJ2-2, the CDR3 gives the full variable domain: GAGVSQTPSNKVTEKGKYVELRCDPISGHTALYWYRQSLGQGPEFLIYFQGTGAADDSGLPNDRFFAVRPEGSVSTLKIQRTERGDSAVYLCATRDSPTGELFFGEGSRLTVL.